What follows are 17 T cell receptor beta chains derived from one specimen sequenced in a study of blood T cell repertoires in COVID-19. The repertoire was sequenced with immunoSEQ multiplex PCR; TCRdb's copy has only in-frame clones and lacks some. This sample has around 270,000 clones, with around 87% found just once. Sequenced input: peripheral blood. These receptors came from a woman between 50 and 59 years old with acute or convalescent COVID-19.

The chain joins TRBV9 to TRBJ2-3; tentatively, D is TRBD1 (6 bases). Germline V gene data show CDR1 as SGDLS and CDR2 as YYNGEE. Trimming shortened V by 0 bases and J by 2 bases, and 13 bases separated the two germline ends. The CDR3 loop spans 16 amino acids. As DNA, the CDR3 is TGTGCCAGCAGCGTAGCCGGCCCAGGGGTCACAGATACGCAGTATTTT. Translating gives CASSVAGPGVTDTQYF.

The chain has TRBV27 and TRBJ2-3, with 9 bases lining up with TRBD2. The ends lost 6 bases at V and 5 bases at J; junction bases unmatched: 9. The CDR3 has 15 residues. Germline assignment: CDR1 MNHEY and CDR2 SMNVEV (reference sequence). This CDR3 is CASRWEAGGQDTQYF. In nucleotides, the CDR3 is TGTGCCAGCAGGTGGGAAGCGGGAGGCCAAGATACGCAGTATTTT.

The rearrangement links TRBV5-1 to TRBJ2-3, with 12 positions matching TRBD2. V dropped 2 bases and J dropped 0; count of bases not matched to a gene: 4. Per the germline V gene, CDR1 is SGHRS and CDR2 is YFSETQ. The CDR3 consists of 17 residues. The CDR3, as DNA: TGCGCCAGCAGCTTCGGACTAGCGGGGTCTAGCACAGATACGCAGTATTTT. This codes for CASSFGLAGSSTDTQYF.

CDR3 nucleotides: TGTGCCAGCACCCAGGGGGTATCTGGAAACACCATATATTTT. This gives the protein CASTQGVSGNTIYF. The chain combines TRBV7-2 with TRBJ1-3, with 7 bases aligning to TRBD1. Germline trimming cut 7 bases from V and 1 base from J; bases unmatched to any gene: 4. Germline V lookup: CDR1 SGHTA, CDR2 FQGNSA. The CDR3 totals 14 residues.

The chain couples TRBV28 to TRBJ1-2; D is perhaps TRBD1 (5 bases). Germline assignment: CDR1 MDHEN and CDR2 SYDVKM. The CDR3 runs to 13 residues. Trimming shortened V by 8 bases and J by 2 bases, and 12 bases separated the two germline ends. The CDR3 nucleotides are TGTGCCAGCGTTTTCAGGGTGAACTATGGCTACACCTTC. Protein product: CASVFRVNYGYTF.

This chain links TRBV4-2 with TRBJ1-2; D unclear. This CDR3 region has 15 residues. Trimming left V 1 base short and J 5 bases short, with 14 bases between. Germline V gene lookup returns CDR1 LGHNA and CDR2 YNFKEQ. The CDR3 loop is CASSQAERGEYGYTF. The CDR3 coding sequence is TGTGCCAGCAGCCAAGCTGAGCGCGGTGAATATGGCTACACCTTC.

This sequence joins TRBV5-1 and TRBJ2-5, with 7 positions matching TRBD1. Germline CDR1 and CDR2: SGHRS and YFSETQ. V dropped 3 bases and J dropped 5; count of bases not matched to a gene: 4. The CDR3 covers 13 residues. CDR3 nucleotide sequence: TGCGCCAGCAGCTCGACAGGGTCGGAGACCCAGTACTTC. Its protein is CASSSTGSETQYF.

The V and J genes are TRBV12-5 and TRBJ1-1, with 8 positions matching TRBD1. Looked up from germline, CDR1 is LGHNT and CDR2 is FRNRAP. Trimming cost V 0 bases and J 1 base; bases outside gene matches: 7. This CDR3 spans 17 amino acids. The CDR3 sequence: CASGLVQGTGRNTEAFF. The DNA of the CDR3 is TGTGCTAGTGGTTTGGTACAGGGGACAGGAAGGAACACTGAAGCTTTCTTT.

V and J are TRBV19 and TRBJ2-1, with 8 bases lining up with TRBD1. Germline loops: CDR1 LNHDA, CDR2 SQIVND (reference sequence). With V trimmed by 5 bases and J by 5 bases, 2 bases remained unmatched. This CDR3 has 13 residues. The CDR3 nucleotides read TGTGCCAGTAGTCAGGGGGCAAACAATGAGCAGTTCTTC. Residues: CASSQGANNEQFF.

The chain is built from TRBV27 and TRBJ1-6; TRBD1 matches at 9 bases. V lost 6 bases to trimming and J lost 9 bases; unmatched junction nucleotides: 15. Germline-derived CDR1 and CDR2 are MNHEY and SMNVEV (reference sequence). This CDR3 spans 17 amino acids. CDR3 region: CASRSPTRQGVVSPLHF. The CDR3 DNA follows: TGTGCCAGCAGGTCCCCTACTCGACAGGGGGTTGTTTCACCCCTCCACTTT.

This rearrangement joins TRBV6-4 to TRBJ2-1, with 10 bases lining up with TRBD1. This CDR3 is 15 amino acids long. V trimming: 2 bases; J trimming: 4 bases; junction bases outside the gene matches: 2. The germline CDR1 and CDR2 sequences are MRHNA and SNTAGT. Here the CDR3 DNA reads TGTGCCAGCAGTGACCGGGACAGGGGTTACAATGAGCAGTTCTTC. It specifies CASSDRDRGYNEQFF.

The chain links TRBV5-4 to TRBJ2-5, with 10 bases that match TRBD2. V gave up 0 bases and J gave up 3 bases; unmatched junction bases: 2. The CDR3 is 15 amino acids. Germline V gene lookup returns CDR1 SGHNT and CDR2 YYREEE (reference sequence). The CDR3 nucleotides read TGTGCCAGCAGCTTGGATCTAGCGGGAGAAGAGACCCAGTACTTC. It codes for CASSLDLAGEETQYF.

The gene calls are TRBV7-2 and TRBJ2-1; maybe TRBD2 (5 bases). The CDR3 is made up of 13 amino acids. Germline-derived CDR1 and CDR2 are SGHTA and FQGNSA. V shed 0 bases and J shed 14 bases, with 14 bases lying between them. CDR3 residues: CASSLALAEREFF. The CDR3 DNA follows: TGTGCCAGCAGCTTAGCGCTAGCAGAAAGGGAGTTCTTC.

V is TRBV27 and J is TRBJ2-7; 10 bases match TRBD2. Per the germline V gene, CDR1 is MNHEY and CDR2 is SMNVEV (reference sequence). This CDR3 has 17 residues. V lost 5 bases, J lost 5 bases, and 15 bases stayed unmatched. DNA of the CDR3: TGTGCCAGCAGTATTCTAGCGGGAGTTAACTTTGCCCACGAGCAGTACTTC. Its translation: CASSILAGVNFAHEQYF.

In nucleotides, the CDR3 is TGTGCCAGTAGTATAGGCTACAGGGTCGTCAAAAACATTCAGTACTTC. It codes for CASSIGYRVVKNIQYF. V and J are TRBV19 and TRBJ2-4, with a possible D match to TRBD1 (6 bases). With 1 base removed from V and 3 bases from J, the gap between germline ends came to 13 bases. This CDR3 contains 16 residues. Germline V gene lookup returns CDR1 LNHDA and CDR2 SQIVND (reference sequence).

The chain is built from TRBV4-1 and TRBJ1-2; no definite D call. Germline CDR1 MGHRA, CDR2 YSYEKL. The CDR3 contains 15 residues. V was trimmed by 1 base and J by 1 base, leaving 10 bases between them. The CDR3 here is CASSQGRGNNYGYTF. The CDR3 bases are TGCGCCAGCAGCCAAGGCCGGGGTAATAACTATGGCTACACCTTC.

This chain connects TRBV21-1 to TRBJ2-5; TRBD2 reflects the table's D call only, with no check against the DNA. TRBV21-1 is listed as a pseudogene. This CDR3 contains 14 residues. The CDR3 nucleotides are TGTGCCAGCAGCCACGGACGGACTCAAGAGACCCAGTACTTC. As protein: CASSHGRTQETQYF.